The T cell receptor (beta chain) under discussion was sequenced for a study of T cells in Graves' hyperthyroidism and ophthalmopathy. This CDR3 is built from 14 residues. The germline V gene encodes CDR1 LNHDA and CDR2 SQIVND (reference sequence). After removal of 6 bases from V and 2 bases from J, the junction contained 6 bases not matched to a gene. TCR beta CDR3 region amplification was performed from RNA transcripts. HTBI primers were used for first-round RT-PCR of the TCR CDR3. From the multiplex PCR reads, TCRdb called clonotypes with MiXCR, one entry per CDR3 protein. The sample shows roughly 660,000 distinct CDR3 sequences, 17% of them seen only once.

The TCR sequence derives from a man aged 45-65 years with Graves' hyperthyroidism. This rearrangement joins TRBV19 to TRBJ2-7; TRBD1 agrees at 8 bases. The sequencing sample was made of blood. CDR3 residues: CASRMTGATYEQYF. The CDR3 bases are TGTGCCAGTAGGATGACAGGGGCCACCTACGAGCAGTACTTC. Full variable domain (outside the CDR3, taken from reference TRBV19 and TRBJ2-7): DGGITQSPKYLFRKEGQNVTLSCEQNLNHDAMYWYRQDPGQGLRLIYYSQIVNDFQKGDIAEGYSVSREKKESFPLTVTSAQKNPTAFYLCASRMTGATYEQYFGPGTRLTVT.